This paragraph reports one TCR beta chain. The CDR3 runs to 16 residues. Looked up from germline, CDR1 is SEHNR and CDR2 is FQNEAQ (reference sequence). The V gene end was trimmed by 5 bases and the J gene end by 0 bases; junction bases not matched to a gene: 7. The data belong to a study of blood T cell repertoires in COVID-19. Overall study context: PBMCs, B-cell-depleted T cells, or T cells were the source of the cDNA or gDNA that made up the material.

Only in-frame clones appear in the TCRdb table, and some are missing; sequencing was by immunoSEQ multiplex PCR. This sample has 200,000 to 250,000 clones; approximately 80% occur once, and the top ten carry over 6%. The sample consisted of peripheral blood. The V call is TRBV7-9, the J call TRBJ1-3; 7 nucleotides line up with TRBD1. This clonotype was obtained from an elderly woman with COVID-19, enrolled during active disease. The CDR3, as DNA: TGTGCCAGCAGCGCAACAGGGGCCGGCTCTGGAAACACCATATATTTT. Its protein is CASSATGAGSGNTIYF.